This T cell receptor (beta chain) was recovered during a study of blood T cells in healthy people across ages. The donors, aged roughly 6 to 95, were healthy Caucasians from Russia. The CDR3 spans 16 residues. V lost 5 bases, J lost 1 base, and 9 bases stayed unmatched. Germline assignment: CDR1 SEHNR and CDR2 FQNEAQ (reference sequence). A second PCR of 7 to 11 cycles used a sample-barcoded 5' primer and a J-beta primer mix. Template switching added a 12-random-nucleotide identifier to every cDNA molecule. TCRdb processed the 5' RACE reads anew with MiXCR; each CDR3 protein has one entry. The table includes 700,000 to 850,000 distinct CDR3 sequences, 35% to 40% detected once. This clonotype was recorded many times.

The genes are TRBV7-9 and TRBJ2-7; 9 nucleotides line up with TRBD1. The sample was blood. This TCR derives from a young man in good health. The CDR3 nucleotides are TGTGCCAGCAGCCACCCGGGACAGGGAACGTCCTACGAGCAGTACTTC. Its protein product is CASSHPGQGTSYEQYF.